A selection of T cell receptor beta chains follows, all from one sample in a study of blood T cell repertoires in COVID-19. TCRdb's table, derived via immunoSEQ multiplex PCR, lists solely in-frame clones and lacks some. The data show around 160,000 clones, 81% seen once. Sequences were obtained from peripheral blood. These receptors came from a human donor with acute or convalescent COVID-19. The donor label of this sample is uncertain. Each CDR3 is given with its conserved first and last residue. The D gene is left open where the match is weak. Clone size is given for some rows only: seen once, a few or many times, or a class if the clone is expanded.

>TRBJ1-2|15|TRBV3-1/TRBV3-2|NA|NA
CASSSWTENRSGYTF
TGTGCCAGCAGTTCCTGGACAGAGAATCGTAGTGGCTACACCTTC
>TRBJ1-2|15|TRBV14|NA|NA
CASSQDYRGTNGYTF
TGTGCCAGCAGCCAAGATTATAGAGGTACGAACGGCTACACCTTC
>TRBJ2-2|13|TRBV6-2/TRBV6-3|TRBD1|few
CASSPGGGGELFF
TGTGCCAGCAGCCCAGGGGGCGGCGGGGAGCTGTTTTTT
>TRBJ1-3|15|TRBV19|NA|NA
CASSMQGYSGNTIYF
TGTGCCAGTAGTATGCAGGGGTACTCTGGAAACACCATATATTTT
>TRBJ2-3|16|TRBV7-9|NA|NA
CASSSLPGLGTDTQYF
TGTGCCAGCAGCTCTCTACCGGGACTGGGCACAGATACGCAGTATTTT
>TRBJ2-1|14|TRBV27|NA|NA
CASSLKGPGNEQFF
TGTGCCAGCAGTTTAAAGGGGCCGGGCAATGAGCAGTTCTTC
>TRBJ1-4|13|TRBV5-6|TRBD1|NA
CASRGQLNEKLFF
TGTGCCAGCAGGGGACAGTTAAATGAAAAACTGTTTTTT
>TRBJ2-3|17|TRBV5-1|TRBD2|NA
CASSVLPSGGRTDTQYF
TGCGCCAGCAGCGTCCTTCCTAGCGGGGGTCGCACAGATACGCAGTATTTT
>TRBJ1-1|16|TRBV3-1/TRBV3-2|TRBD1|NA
CASSLLPGTGGVEAFF
TGTGCCAGCAGCCTCCTGCCCGGGACAGGGGGCGTTGAAGCTTTCTTT
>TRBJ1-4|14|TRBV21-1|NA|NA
CASRDNRPNEKLFF
TGTGCCAGCAGGGACAACCGCCCTAATGAAAAACTGTTTTTT
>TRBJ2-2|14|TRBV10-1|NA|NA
CASGTSANTGELFF
TGCGCCAGCGGGACTTCCGCGAACACCGGGGAGCTGTTTTTT
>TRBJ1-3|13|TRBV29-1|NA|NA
CSVGEVSGNTIYF
TGCAGCGTGGGAGAGGTCTCTGGAAACACCATATATTTT
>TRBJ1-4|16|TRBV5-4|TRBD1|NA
CASSLERDSLNEKLFF
TGTGCCAGCAGCTTGGAGAGGGACAGTCTGAATGAAAAACTGTTTTTT
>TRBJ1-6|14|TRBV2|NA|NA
CASSDRVIGSPLHF
TGTGCCAGCAGTGACAGGGTAATCGGGTCACCCCTCCACTTT
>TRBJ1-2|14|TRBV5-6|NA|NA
CASSRRGGGYGYTF
TGTGCCAGCAGCCGCCGGGGGGGCGGCTATGGCTACACCTTC
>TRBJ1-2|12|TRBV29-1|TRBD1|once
CSDRQGYYGYTF
TGCAGCGATAGACAGGGGTACTATGGCTACACCTTC
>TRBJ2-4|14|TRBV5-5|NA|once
CASSFSPGKNIQYF
TGTGCCAGCAGCTTTAGTCCAGGCAAAAACATTCAGTACTTC
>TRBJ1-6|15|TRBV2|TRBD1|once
CASTPGQALNSPLHF
TGTGCCAGTACACCGGGACAGGCCCTAAATTCACCCCTCCACTTT
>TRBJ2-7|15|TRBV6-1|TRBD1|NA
CASSERDRLTYEQYF
TGTGCCAGCAGTGAGAGGGACAGATTAACCTACGAGCAGTACTTC
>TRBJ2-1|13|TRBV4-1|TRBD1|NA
CASRLTGKSEQFF
TGCGCCAGCAGGTTGACAGGGAAGAGTGAGCAGTTCTTC
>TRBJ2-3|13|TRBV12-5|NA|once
CASALVGGDTQYF
TGTGCTAGTGCCCTAGTCGGGGGAGATACGCAGTATTTT
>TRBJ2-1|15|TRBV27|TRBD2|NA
CASSTPSGGGNEQFF
TGTGCCAGCAGTACCCCTAGCGGGGGGGGAAATGAGCAGTTCTTC
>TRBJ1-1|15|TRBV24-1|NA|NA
CATSARPREDTEAFF
TGTGCCACCAGTGCCCGGCCCAGGGAGGACACTGAAGCTTTCTTT
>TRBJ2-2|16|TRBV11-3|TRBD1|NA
CASSLGGGRNTGELFF
TGTGCCAGCAGCTTAGGAGGGGGCCGCAATACCGGGGAGCTGTTTTTT
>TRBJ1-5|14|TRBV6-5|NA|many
CASRGPYSNQPQHF
TGTGCCAGCAGGGGGCCCTATAGCAATCAGCCCCAGCATTTT
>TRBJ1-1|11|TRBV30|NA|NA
CAWTSGTEAFF
TGTGCCTGGACATCAGGTACTGAAGCTTTCTTT
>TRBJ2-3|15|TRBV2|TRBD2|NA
CASSEGGTSEDTQYF
TGTGCCAGCAGCGAAGGGGGGACTAGTGAGGATACGCAGTATTTT
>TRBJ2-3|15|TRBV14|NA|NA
CASSQGKQGSDTQYF
TGTGCCAGCAGCCAAGGAAAACAGGGATCAGATACGCAGTATTTT